The 5 T cell receptor beta chains below all came from one sample that was sequenced in a study of cytomegalovirus exposure and HLA in healthy donors. The PCR employed 60 Vbeta primers together with 13 Jbeta primers. Assay: immunoSEQ multiplex PCR; the TCRdb copy retains only in-frame clones and omits some. The table includes under 150,000 clones, 65% to 90% detected once. Sequences were obtained from PBMCs. The receptors were sampled from a man aged 50-60 years in good health and CMV-seronegative.

The chain couples TRBV27 to TRBJ1-1, with TRBD1 matching over 8 bases. The length of the CDR3 is 15 residues. Germline V gives CDR1 MNHEY, CDR2 SMNVEV (reference sequence). V dropped 3 bases and J dropped 4; count of bases not matched to a gene: 7. CDR3 sequence (DNA): TGTGCCAGCAGTTTCCGGAGGACAGGGAGCACTGAAGCTTTCTTT. It translates to CASSFRRTGSTEAFF.

The chain recombines TRBV5-8 with TRBJ2-1, with D possibly matching TRBD1 (6 bases). Germline CDR1 reads SGHTS; CDR2 reads YDEGEE. The CDR3 runs to 15 residues. Trimming stripped 0 bases from V and 7 bases from J, with 14 bases between. CDR3 nucleotide sequence: TGTGCCAGCAGCTTGGCGTTTTACAGGGCGAATGAGCAGTTCTTC. Protein: CASSLAFYRANEQFF.

This clone has a handful of counts. V gene TRBV19 combines with J gene TRBJ1-5; 9 bases map to TRBD1. V lost 10 bases to trimming and J lost 7 bases; unmatched junction nucleotides: 11. This CDR3 is 14 amino acids long. Germline loops: CDR1 LNHDA, CDR2 SQIVND (reference sequence). The CDR3 protein is CATTGTGGYQPQHF. The DNA of the CDR3 is TGTGCCACCACGGGAACAGGGGGCTACCAGCCCCAGCATTTT.

The rearrangement links TRBV7-2 to TRBJ1-2; possible D gene TRBD1, 6 bases. V lost 4 bases, J lost 2 bases, and 11 bases lay in between. The CDR3 extends over 14 amino acids. The germline V gene has CDR1 SGHTA and CDR2 FQGNSA. CDR3 in DNA: TGTGCCAGCAGCTCGTCGGGGGGCAACTATGGCTACACCTTC. It yields the protein CASSSSGGNYGYTF.

The rearrangement uses TRBV18 and TRBJ1-2, with D unclear. The CDR3 runs to 13 residues. Looked up from germline, CDR1 is KGHSH and CDR2 is LQKENI. Trimming took off 1 base at V and 3 bases at J, with 6 bases between the two ends. The CDR3 coding sequence is TGTGCCAGCTCACCACTAACAGACTATGGCTACACCTTC. The encoded protein is CASSPLTDYGYTF. The full variable domain, in which reference TRBV18 and TRBJ1-2 provide the parts outside the CDR3, is NAGVMQNPRHLVRRRGQEARLRCSPMKGHSHVYWYRQLPEEGLKFMVYLQKENIIDESGMPKERFSAEFPKEGPSILRIQQVVRGDSAAYFCASSPLTDYGYTFGSGTRLTVV.